The 21 T cell receptor beta chains below all came from one sample that was sequenced in a study of beta chain features in type 1 diabetes. Broader study findings: Shorter TCRB CDR3s, moderately but significantly so, marked every one of the four CD4+ subsets in Type 1 diabetes patients.

Every isolated RNA sample was fully reverse transcribed, so sequencing captured expressed TCRB transcripts. The assay was immunoSEQ multiplex PCR, and TCRdb's table has in-frame clones only and misses some. Of hundreds of thousands of clones listed, around 15% are singletons. For these TCRs, the target antigens are not known. The sample consisted of naive CD4+ T cells from blood. These receptors were obtained from a young man with type 1 diabetes.

This chain links TRBV2 with TRBJ1-1; the D is unclear. The CDR3 runs 13 residues. The germline gives CDR1 SNHLY, CDR2 FYNNEI. V lost 6 bases, J lost 3 bases, and 11 bases lay in between. The CDR3 reads CASRALTDTEAFF. As DNA, the CDR3 is TGTGCCAGCAGGGCCCTGACGGACACTGAAGCTTTCTTT. Full variable domain (remainder filled in from reference TRBV2 and TRBJ1-1): EPEVTQTPSHQVTQMGQEVILRCVPISNHLYFYWYRQILGQKVEFLVSFYNNEISEKSEIFDDQFSVERPDGSNFTLKIRSTKLEDSAMYFCASRALTDTEAFFGQGTRLTVV.

The CDR3 loop is CASSSDRVTGELFF. CDR3 DNA sequence: TGTGCCAGCAGCTCGGACAGGGTCACCGGGGAGCTGTTTTTT. The gene calls are TRBV7-6 and TRBJ2-2; 8 nucleotides align to TRBD1. The V and J ends lost 4 bases and 4 bases, in that order; junction bases with no gene match: 2. The CDR3 runs to 14 residues. Germline lookup yields CDR1 SGHVS and CDR2 FNYEAQ.

This chain links TRBV6-5 with TRBJ1-5; TRBD1 matches 10 bases. The CDR3 consists of 15 residues. The J segment lost 3 bases and the V segment lost 5 bases, leaving 4 bases of the junction unmatched. Germline V lookup: CDR1 MNHEY, CDR2 SVGAGI. The CDR3 is CASSRGQGNNQPQHF. As DNA, the CDR3 is TGTGCCAGCAGTAGGGGACAGGGGAACAATCAGCCCCAGCATTTT.

The chain uses TRBV5-1 and TRBJ2-2; D is perhaps TRBD1 (6 bases). This CDR3 comprises 18 residues. CDR1 is SGHRS and CDR2 is YFSETQ in the germline V gene. V dropped 2 bases and J dropped 5 bases, with 22 bases sitting between them. CDR3 sequence: CASSFPRARQVDTGELFF. CDR3 DNA: TGCGCCAGCAGCTTCCCCAGGGCCCGACAGGTCGATACCGGGGAGCTGTTTTTT. The complete variable domain, with remaining parts taken from reference TRBV5-1 and TRBJ2-2, reads KAGVTQTPRYLIKTRGQQVTLSCSPISGHRSVSWYQQTPGQGLQFLFEYFSETQRNKGNFPGRFSGRQFSNSRSEMNVSTLELGDSALYLCASSFPRARQVDTGELFFGEGSRLTVL.

The chain joins TRBV14 to TRBJ2-5; TRBD1 matches 10 bases. CDR1 is SGHDN and CDR2 is FVKESK in the germline V gene. The CDR3 is 15 residues long. The J segment lost 4 bases and the V segment lost 4 bases, leaving 6 bases of the junction unmatched. CDR3 region: CASSPWDRGLETQYF. The CDR3 DNA is TGTGCCAGCAGCCCCTGGGACAGGGGTTTAGAGACCCAGTACTTC.

The chain has TRBV7-2 and TRBJ1-1, with 10 bases lining up with TRBD1. V gave up 3 bases and J gave up 7 bases; unmatched junction bases: 2. CDR3 length: 13 amino acids. Per germline, CDR1 SGHTA and CDR2 FQGNSA. CDR3: CASSLTGGFEAFF. CDR3 coding DNA: TGTGCCAGCAGCTTGACAGGGGGCTTTGAAGCTTTCTTT.

This clone was observed a few times. The J gene is TRBJ1-2, the V gene TRBV7-8, with D maybe TRBD1 (5 bases). V dropped 5 bases and J dropped 3 bases, with 22 bases sitting between them. CDR1 is SGHVS and CDR2 is FQNEAQ in the germline V gene. The CDR3 consists of 17 residues. The CDR3 DNA reads as TGTGCCAGCAGCCCCGGACCTTACCGGGACGACGACTATGGCTACACCTTC. It codes for CASSPGPYRDDDYGYTF.

This clone has only a few counts. The V gene is TRBV7-9, the J gene TRBJ1-2; 7 bases are a match to TRBD1. CDR1 and CDR2 from the germline V gene are SEHNR and FQNEAQ (reference sequence). The CDR3 has 13 amino acids. Germline trimming cut 1 base from V and 8 bases from J; bases unmatched to any gene: 4. This CDR3 reads CASSLDRGDGYTF. As DNA, the CDR3 is TGTGCCAGCAGCTTAGACAGGGGTGACGGCTACACCTTC.

This chain connects TRBV30 to TRBJ2-4; D remains ambiguous. Trimming took 5 bases from V and 11 from J, leaving 13 bases between them. Germline V gene data show CDR1 as GTSNPN and CDR2 as SVGIG (reference sequence). The CDR3 sequence is 11 residues long. The CDR3 loop reads CAWGRFGLQYF. CDR3 DNA sequence: TGTGCCTGGGGCAGATTCGGCCTTCAGTACTTC.

The V call is TRBV10-3, the J call TRBJ1-1; no definite D call. Trimming took 4 bases from V and 0 from J, leaving 9 bases between them. The CDR3 covers 14 residues. Germline CDR1 is ENHRY and CDR2 is SYGVKD. CDR3 bases: TGTGCCATCAGTGGAACGGGGTTGAACACTGAAGCTTTCTTT. It yields the protein CAISGTGLNTEAFF.

The sample holds a few counts of this clone. This CDR3 is CASSLSGTIYEQYF. The CDR3, as DNA: TGTGCCAGCAGCCTTTCCGGGACGATCTACGAGCAGTACTTC. The V gene is TRBV11-1, the J gene TRBJ2-7, with D tentatively TRBD1 or TRBD2 (5 bases each). This CDR3 contains 14 residues. Deletions cut 5 bases from V and 3 bases from J, with 14 bases between. Germline-derived CDR1 and CDR2 are SGHAT and FQDESV (reference sequence).

This sequence joins TRBV19 and TRBJ1-2; 7 bases line up with TRBD1. The CDR3 totals 14 residues. Germline V lookup: CDR1 LNHDA, CDR2 SQIVND (reference sequence). Trimming removed 6 bases from V and 3 bases from J; junction bases left unmatched: 7. The CDR3: CASSETGWDYGYTF. CDR3 in DNA: TGTGCCAGTAGCGAGACAGGGTGGGACTATGGCTACACCTTC.

The chain couples TRBV25-1 to TRBJ2-1; D is unresolved. CDR1 MGHDK and CDR2 SYGVNS come from the germline V gene. The V end was cut by 4 bases, the J end by 0 bases, with 13 bases between. The CDR3 extends over 16 amino acids. CDR3 sequence (DNA): TGTGCCAGCAGTGGACCGCTAAGGAGCTCCTACAATGAGCAGTTCTTC. Protein product: CASSGPLRSSYNEQFF.

V usage is TRBV4-2 and J usage is TRBJ2-7; D call uncertain. V was clipped by 1 base and J by 6 bases, with 7 bases between them. This CDR3 region has 12 residues. The germline CDR1 and CDR2 sequences are LGHNA and YNFKEQ. The CDR3 loop reads CASSQARTEQYF. The CDR3 nucleotides are TGTGCCAGCAGCCAAGCCCGGACCGAGCAGTACTTC.

Only a few counts were recorded for this clone. This chain connects TRBV29-1 to TRBJ1-1; D remains ambiguous. The ends were cut back, 1 base at V and 3 bases at J, with 9 bases in the middle. In germline, CDR1 is SQVTM, CDR2 ANQGSEA. This CDR3 has 13 residues. The CDR3 bases are TGCAGCGTTGAAGCCACAGAGTACACTGAAGCTTTCTTT. It codes for CSVEATEYTEAFF.

In this sample, this clone turned up a few times. This chain connects TRBV28 to TRBJ1-5, with a weak D call TRBD1 (5 bases). CDR3 length: 15 amino acids. Trimming pared 3 bases from V and 7 bases from J, leaving 16 bases between. CDR1 and CDR2 (germline): MDHEN, SYDVKM. DNA for the CDR3: TGTGCCAGCAGTTTGAATACAGGTGGTCTCCAGCCCCAGCATTTT. Protein: CASSLNTGGLQPQHF.

This clone showed up just a few times. The chain has TRBV5-1 and TRBJ2-7; no reliable D call. This CDR3 comprises 11 residues. With 2 bases removed from V and 2 bases from J, the gap between germline ends came to 2 bases. Germline V gives CDR1 SGHRS, CDR2 YFSETQ. Here the CDR3 reads CASSFAYEQYF. The CDR3 DNA sequence: TGCGCCAGCAGCTTTGCCTACGAGCAGTACTTC.

For this clone: Other DNA sequences within the sample encode an identical CDR3. The chain links TRBV5-1 to TRBJ2-5, with 11 bases matching TRBD2. This CDR3 has 14 amino acids. Losses at the gene ends were 2 bases for V and 3 bases for J; bases not matched to a gene: 0. CDR1 and CDR2 (germline): SGHRS, YFSETQ. The CDR3 region has the DNA TGCGCCAGCAGCTTACTAGCGGGGGAAGAGACCCAGTACTTC. Protein sequence: CASSLLAGEETQYF.

Concerning this clone: Distinct nucleotide sequences in the sample also encode this CDR3. The chain carries TRBV19 and TRBJ2-5; D uncertain. Germline CDR1 and CDR2: LNHDA and SQIVND (reference sequence). Trimming took 5 bases from V and 2 from J, leaving 6 bases between them. The CDR3 spans 12 residues. CDR3 sequence (DNA): TGTGCCAGTAGTCCCGGACAAGAGACCCAGTACTTC. Translation gives CASSPGQETQYF.

This clone was recorded a few times. This chain connects TRBV29-1 to TRBJ1-3; D not certain. The ends were cut back, 3 bases at V and 0 bases at J, with 6 bases in the middle. The CDR3 runs to 13 residues. Germline-derived CDR1 and CDR2 are SQVTM and ANQGSEA. CDR3 amino acids: CSVDWGSGNTIYF. CDR3 nucleotide sequence: TGCAGCGTTGATTGGGGCTCTGGAAACACCATATATTTT.

The V and J genes are TRBV20-1 and TRBJ2-7; unclear D gene. The V end lost 3 bases, the J end lost 7 bases, and 10 bases lay between the germline ends. The germline gives CDR1 DFQATT, CDR2 SNEGSKA (reference sequence). This CDR3 is 11 amino acids long. CDR3 region: CSASPLPEQYF. The CDR3 nucleotides read TGCAGTGCTAGTCCGCTACCGGAGCAGTACTTC.